This TCR beta chain was retrieved from a study of immune heterogeneity within non-small cell lung tumors. Study results and caveats: Within each patient, tumor sites shared identical dominant CDR3 beta clonotypes and also held site-unique high-frequency clones. Correlation analysis showed that local T-cell clonality was moderately but significantly associated with local tumor mutational burden (R approximately 0.34).

The TCR beta CDR3 region was amplified by multiplex PCR employing 32 V and 13 J primers. TCRdb used MiXCR to reprocess the multiplex PCR reads, holding one entry per CDR3 protein. The sample consists of about 21,000 distinct CDR3 sequences, less than 35% of them appearing once. Trimming left V 10 bases short and J 4 bases short, with 33 bases between. The CDR3 contains 19 residues. Germline assignment: CDR1 WSHSY and CDR2 SAAADI. This clonotype was detected a few times. Its antigen is currently unknown. Bulk tumor genomic DNA was the template, and each sample received around 0.55 ug. Doctors removed several biopsies from each primary tumor during surgery, keeping them far apart. It was patients with untreated, newly diagnosed non-small cell lung cancer who underwent curative surgery.

The V call is TRBV10-2, the J call TRBJ2-3; D is possibly TRBD2 (6 bases). The receptor's source is a man aged 40-55 years with non-small cell lung cancer. What was sequenced was lung tumor tissue. This CDR3 reads CATRPRRGAGPGSSDTQYF. The CDR3 nucleotides are TGCGCCACCAGACCAAGGCGGGGAGCCGGGCCAGGGTCTTCAGATACGCAGTATTTT.